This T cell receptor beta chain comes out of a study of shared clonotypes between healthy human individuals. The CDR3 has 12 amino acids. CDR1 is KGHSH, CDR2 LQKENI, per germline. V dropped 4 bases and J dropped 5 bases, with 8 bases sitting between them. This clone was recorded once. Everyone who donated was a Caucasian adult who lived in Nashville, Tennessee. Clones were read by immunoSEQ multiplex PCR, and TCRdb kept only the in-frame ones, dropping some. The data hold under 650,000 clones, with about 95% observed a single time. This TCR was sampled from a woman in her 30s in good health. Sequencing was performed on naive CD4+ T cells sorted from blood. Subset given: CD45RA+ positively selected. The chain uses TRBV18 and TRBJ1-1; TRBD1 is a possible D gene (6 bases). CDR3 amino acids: CASSQDRTEAFF. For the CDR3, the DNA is TGTGCCAGCTCACAAGACAGGACTGAAGCTTTCTTT. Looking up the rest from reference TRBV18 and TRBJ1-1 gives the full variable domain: NAGVMQNPRHLVRRRGQEARLRCSPMKGHSHVYWYRQLPEEGLKFMVYLQKENIIDESGMPKERFSAEFPKEGPSILRIQQVVRGDSAAYFCASSQDRTEAFFGQGTRLTVV.